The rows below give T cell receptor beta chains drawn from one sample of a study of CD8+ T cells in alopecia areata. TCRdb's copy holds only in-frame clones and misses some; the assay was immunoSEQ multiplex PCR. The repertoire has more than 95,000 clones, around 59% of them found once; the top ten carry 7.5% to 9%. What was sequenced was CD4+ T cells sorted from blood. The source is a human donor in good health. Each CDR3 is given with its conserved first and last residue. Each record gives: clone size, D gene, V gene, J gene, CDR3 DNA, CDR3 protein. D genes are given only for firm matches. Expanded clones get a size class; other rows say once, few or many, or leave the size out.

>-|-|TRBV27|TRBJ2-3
TGTGCCAGCAGCCCCCTGGACAGCACAGATACGCAGTATTTT
CASSPLDSTDTQYF
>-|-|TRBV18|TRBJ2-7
TGTGCCAGCTCACCACCGGACAGAGCCTACGAGCAGTACTTC
CASSPPDRAYEQYF
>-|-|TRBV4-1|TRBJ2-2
TGCGCCAGCAGCCAAGATCGGGAATTAGGGGAGCTGTTTTTT
CASSQDRELGELFF
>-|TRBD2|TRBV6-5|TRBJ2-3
TGTGCCAGCAGCCGGGACTACCTCACAGATACGCAGTATTTT
CASSRDYLTDTQYF
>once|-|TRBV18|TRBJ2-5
TGTGCCAGCTCACTCTCATTAGATGAGACCCAGTACTTC
CASSLSLDETQYF
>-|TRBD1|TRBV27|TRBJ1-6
TGTGCCAGCACCCGGGACAGGGGCGGGTCACCCCTCCACTTT
CASTRDRGGSPLHF
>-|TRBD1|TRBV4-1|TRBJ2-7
TGCGCCAGCAGCCAAGATCTATCCCTGGACAGGGGGCGCGAGCAGTACTTC
CASSQDLSLDRGREQYF
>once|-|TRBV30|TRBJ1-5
TGTGCCTGGAGTGTACGACAGGTAGATCAGCCCCAGCATTTT
CAWSVRQVDQPQHF
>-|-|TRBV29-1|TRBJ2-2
TGCAGCGTCGGGACACTGAACACCGGGGAGCTGTTTTTT
CSVGTLNTGELFF
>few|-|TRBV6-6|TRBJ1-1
TGTGCCAGCAGTTCCCCCCTCGGGACCCTGGGAACTGAAGCTTTCTTT
CASSSPLGTLGTEAFF
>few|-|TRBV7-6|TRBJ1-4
TGTGCCAGCAGCTTAGCCGGGGAATATGAAAAACTGTTTTTT
CASSLAGEYEKLFF
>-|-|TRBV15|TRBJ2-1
TGTGCCACGGGTCGGAGTTACAATGAGCAGTTCTTC
CATGRSYNEQFF
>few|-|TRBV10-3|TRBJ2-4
TGTGCCATCAGTGATTCGGGGCAGAGTAAAAACATTCAGTACTTC
CAISDSGQSKNIQYF
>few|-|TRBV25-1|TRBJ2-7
TGTGCCAGCAGTGACGACAACGCCCTTTCCTACGAGCAGTACTTC
CASSDDNALSYEQYF
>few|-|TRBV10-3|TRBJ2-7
TGTGCCATCAGTGAGGGCAGCCTGCTAAAGAGTACCTACGAGCAGTACTTC
CAISEGSLLKSTYEQYF
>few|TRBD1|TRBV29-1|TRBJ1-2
TGCAGCGTGACAGGGAATAATGGCTACACCTTC
CSVTGNNGYTF